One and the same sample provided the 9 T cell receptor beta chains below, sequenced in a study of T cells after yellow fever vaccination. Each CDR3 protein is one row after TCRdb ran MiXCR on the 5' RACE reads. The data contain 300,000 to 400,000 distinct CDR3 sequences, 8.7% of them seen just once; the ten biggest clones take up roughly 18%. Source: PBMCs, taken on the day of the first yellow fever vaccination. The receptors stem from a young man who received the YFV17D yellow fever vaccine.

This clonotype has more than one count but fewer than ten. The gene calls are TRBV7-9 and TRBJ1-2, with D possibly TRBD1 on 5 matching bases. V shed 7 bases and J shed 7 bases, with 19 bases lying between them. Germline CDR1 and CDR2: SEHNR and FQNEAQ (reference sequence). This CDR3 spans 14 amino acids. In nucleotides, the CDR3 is TGTGCCAGCAACCAAAATGGGGCCCTGGGTGGCTACACCTTC. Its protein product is CASNQNGALGGYTF. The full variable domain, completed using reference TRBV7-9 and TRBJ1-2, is DTGVSQNPRHKITKRGQNVTFRCDPISEHNRLYWYRQTLGQGPEFLTYFQNEAQLEKSRLLSDRFSAERPKGSFSTLEIQRTEQGDSAMYLCASNQNGALGGYTFGSGTRLTVV.

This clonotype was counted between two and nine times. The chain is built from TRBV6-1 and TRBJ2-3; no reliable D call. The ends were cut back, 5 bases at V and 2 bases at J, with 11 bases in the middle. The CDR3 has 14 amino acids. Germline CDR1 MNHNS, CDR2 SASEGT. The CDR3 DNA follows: TGTGCCAGCAGTCTGGGCGCAGACACAGATACGCAGTATTTT. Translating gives CASSLGADTDTQYF.

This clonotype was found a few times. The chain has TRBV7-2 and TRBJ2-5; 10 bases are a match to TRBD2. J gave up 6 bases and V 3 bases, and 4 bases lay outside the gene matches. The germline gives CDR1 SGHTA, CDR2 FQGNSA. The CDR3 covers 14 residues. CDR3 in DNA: TGTGCCAGCAGCTTTGCTAGCGGGGGTCAGACCCAGTACTTC. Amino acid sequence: CASSFASGGQTQYF.

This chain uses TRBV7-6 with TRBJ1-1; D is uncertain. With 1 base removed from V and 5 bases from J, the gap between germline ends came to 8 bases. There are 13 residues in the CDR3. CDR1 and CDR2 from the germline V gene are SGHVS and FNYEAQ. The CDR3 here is CASSLGQETEAFF. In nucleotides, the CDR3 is TGTGCCAGCAGCTTAGGGCAGGAGACTGAAGCTTTCTTT.

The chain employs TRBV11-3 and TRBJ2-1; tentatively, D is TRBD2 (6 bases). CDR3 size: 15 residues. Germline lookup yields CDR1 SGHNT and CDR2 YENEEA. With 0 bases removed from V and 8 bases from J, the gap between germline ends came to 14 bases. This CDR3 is CASSLEAGRGDEQFF. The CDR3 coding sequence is TGTGCCAGCAGCTTAGAGGCGGGGCGCGGTGATGAGCAGTTCTTC.

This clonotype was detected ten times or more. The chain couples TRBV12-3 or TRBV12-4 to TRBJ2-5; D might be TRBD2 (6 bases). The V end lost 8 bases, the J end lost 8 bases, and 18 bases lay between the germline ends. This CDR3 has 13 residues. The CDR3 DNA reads TGTGCCAGCGGAGACCACGCCGGGGGTACCCAGTACTTC. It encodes CASGDHAGGTQYF.

Here the CDR3 reads CSALDRSSYEQYV. In DNA, the CDR3 is TGCAGTGCCCTGGACAGGAGCTCCTACGAGCAGTACGTC. The chain recombines TRBV20-1 with TRBJ2-7; 7 positions agree with TRBD1. The junction had 5 bases not matched to a gene; V was cut back by 6 bases and J by 0 bases. CDR3 size: 13 residues. Germline-derived CDR1 and CDR2 are DFQATT and SNEGSKA (reference sequence).

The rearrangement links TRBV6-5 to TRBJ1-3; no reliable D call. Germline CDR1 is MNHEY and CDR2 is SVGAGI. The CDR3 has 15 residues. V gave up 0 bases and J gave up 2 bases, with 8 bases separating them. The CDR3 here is CASSYSPFPGNTIYF. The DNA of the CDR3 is TGTGCCAGCAGTTACTCTCCTTTCCCTGGAAACACCATATATTTT.

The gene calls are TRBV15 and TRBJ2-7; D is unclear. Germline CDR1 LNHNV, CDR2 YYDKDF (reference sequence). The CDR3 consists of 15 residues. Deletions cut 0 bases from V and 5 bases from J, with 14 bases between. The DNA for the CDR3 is TGTGCCACCAGCAGAGAACTGGGTTCCGGGCACGAGCAGTACGTC. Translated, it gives CATSRELGSGHEQYV.